The TCR beta chain described here comes from a study of T cell repertoires in cytomegalovirus infection. Study-wide context: Selected CMV epitopes included recently identified HLA-C-restricted ones as well as well-studied HLA-B-restricted ones. Indicated by public TCR beta signatures were CMV infection and matching HLA type.

Each CDR3 protein gets one entry after TCRdb re-called the reads with MiXCR. The sample consists of 75,000 to 95,000 distinct CDR3 sequences, around 49% of them appearing once. V was pared by 1 base and J by 4 bases, with 12 bases between. The CDR3 has 15 amino acids. Germline V gene lookup returns CDR1 LGHNT and CDR2 FRNRAP. This clonotype was seen a handful of times. Its antigen is as yet unknown. This clonotype was sampled from a human donor in good health (CMV status not recorded). Some clones in this sample may be carry-over from other donors' samples. The sequencing here drew on CD8+ T cells from cultured PBMCs, taken from culture after CMV antigen stimulation. This chain joins TRBV12-5 and TRBJ2-3; the D gene is possibly TRBD2 (7 bases). The CDR3 DNA is TGTGCTAGTGGTTTGGATGCGGGGGCGGCAGATACGCAGTATTTT. Translation: CASGLDAGAADTQYF.